What follows are 18 T cell receptor beta chains derived from one specimen sequenced in a study of blood T cell repertoires in COVID-19. The data were produced by immunoSEQ multiplex PCR, yet TCRdb's version contains in-frame clones alone and is incomplete. The data hold about 320,000 clones, with around 84% observed a single time. Sequenced material: PBMCs or T cells enriched from blood (not recorded which). These receptors were taken from a woman aged 18-30 years who had recovered from COVID-19.

This chain uses TRBV6-1 with TRBJ1-5; perhaps TRBD1 as D (5 bases). Germline CDR1 reads MNHNS; CDR2 reads SASEGT. Deletions cut 2 bases from V and 3 bases from J, with 8 bases between. This CDR3 has 14 residues. Here the CDR3 reads CASSERRDNQPQHF. The CDR3, as DNA: TGTGCCAGCAGTGAACGCAGGGACAATCAGCCCCAGCATTTT.

A few counts support this clone. The junction differs from germline at one of its ends, possibly a read error. This chain joins TRBV12-5 and TRBJ2-7; 11 bases line up with TRBD2. From germline, CDR1 is LGHNT and CDR2 FRNRAP. CDR3 size: 14 residues. Here the CDR3 reads CASVGTSGFRGSDF. The CDR3 DNA reads TGTGCTAGTGTTGGGACTAGCGGCTTCCGGGGCTCAGACTTC. The complete variable domain, with remaining parts taken from reference TRBV12-5 and TRBJ2-7, reads DARVTQTPRHKVTEMGQEVTMRCQPILGHNTVFWYRQTMMQGLELLAYFRNRAPLDDSGMPKDRFSAEMPDATLATLKIQPSEPRDSAVYFCASVGTSGFRGSDFGPGTRLTVT.

The V gene is TRBV4-1, the J gene TRBJ1-1; a possible D gene is TRBD1 (5 bases). The CDR3 length is 12 residues. Trimming shortened V by 3 bases and J by 6 bases, and 8 bases separated the two germline ends. The germline V gene has CDR1 MGHRA and CDR2 YSYEKL. Written as DNA, the CDR3 is TGCGCCAGCAGCCATTTAGGGGCTGAAGCTTTCTTT. Translated: CASSHLGAEAFF.

This rearrangement joins TRBV9 to TRBJ1-3; D is possibly TRBD1 (6 bases). V lost 0 bases, J lost 4 bases, and 11 bases lay in between. Germline CDR1 is SGDLS and CDR2 is YYNGEE. The CDR3 has 15 residues. The DNA of the CDR3 is TGTGCCAGCAGCGTAGAGGGGGTCCGCGGAAACACCATATATTTT. This encodes CASSVEGVRGNTIYF.

This chain joins TRBV9 and TRBJ1-3; 7 positions match TRBD1. Germline lookup yields CDR1 SGDLS and CDR2 YYNGEE. Losses at the gene ends were 4 bases for V and 4 bases for J; bases not matched to a gene: 5. The CDR3 runs 14 residues. The CDR3 nucleotides read TGTGCCAGCAGCACCCGGACAGGAGGAAACACCATATATTTT. Residues: CASSTRTGGNTIYF. The complete variable domain, with remaining parts taken from reference TRBV9 and TRBJ1-3, reads DSGVTQTPKHLITATGQRVTLRCSPRSGDLSVYWYQQSLDQGLQFLIQYYNGEERAKGNILERFSAQQFPDLHSELNLSSLELGDSALYFCASSTRTGGNTIYFGEGSWLTVV.

The V call is TRBV24-1, the J call TRBJ2-2; tentatively, D is TRBD2 (6 bases). Germline V gene lookup returns CDR1 KGHDR and CDR2 SFDVKD. This CDR3 is built from 16 residues. V lost 7 bases and J lost 4, with 18 bases in between. In DNA, the CDR3 is TGTGCCACCAGCGGGGGACCCACCCCGGGCACCGGGGAGCTGTTTTTT. Protein: CATSGGPTPGTGELFF.

V and J are TRBV19 and TRBJ1-1; possibly TRBD1 for D (5 bases). This CDR3 contains 13 residues. The V gene lost 2 bases and the J gene lost 7 bases, with 11 bases spanning the gap. Germline V CDR1 and CDR2: LNHDA, SQIVND (reference sequence). This CDR3 is CASSIFGDFEAFF. The CDR3 DNA sequence: TGTGCCAGTAGTATATTTGGGGACTTTGAAGCTTTCTTT. The full variable domain, completed using reference TRBV19 and TRBJ1-1, is DGGITQSPKYLFRKEGQNVTLSCEQNLNHDAMYWYRQDPGQGLRLIYYSQIVNDFQKGDIAEGYSVSREKKESFPLTVTSAQKNPTAFYLCASSIFGDFEAFFGQGTRLTVV.

This chain connects TRBV7-3 to TRBJ1-2; perhaps TRBD1 as D (6 bases). The CDR3 spans 13 residues. V lost 2 bases to trimming and J lost 6 bases, with 10 bases between them. Germline CDR1 is SGHTA and CDR2 is FQGTGA. The CDR3 protein is CASSLAGGHGYTF. The DNA of the CDR3 is TGTGCCAGCAGCTTAGCGGGGGGCCATGGCTACACCTTC.

This rearrangement joins TRBV7-9 to TRBJ2-2, with TRBD2 matching 10 bases. The V gene end was trimmed by 0 bases and the J gene end by 4 bases; junction bases not matched to a gene: 8. CDR3 length equals 18 residues. Germline-derived CDR1 and CDR2 are SEHNR and FQNEAQ (reference sequence). CDR3 coding DNA: TGTGCCAGCAGCTTAGCTCTCCTAGCGGGAGAGACCACCGGGGAGCTGTTTTTT. Encoded protein: CASSLALLAGETTGELFF.

This clone was picked up one time. The V call is TRBV30, the J call TRBJ1-6, with 8 bases matching TRBD1. After removal of 5 bases from V and 9 bases from J, the junction contained 6 bases not matched to a gene. Germline V gene data show CDR1 as GTSNPN and CDR2 as SVGIG (reference sequence). The CDR3 totals 13 residues. As DNA, the CDR3 is TGTGCCTGGGGTGGACAGGGTAGTTCACCCCTCCACTTT. This sequence encodes CAWGGQGSSPLHF.

The J gene is TRBJ2-1, the V gene TRBV5-1; D might be TRBD1 (6 bases). CDR1 and CDR2 from the germline V gene are SGHRS and YFSETQ. This CDR3 is 15 amino acids long. The ends were cut back, 4 bases at V and 2 bases at J, with 13 bases in the middle. CDR3 loop: CASSPVGDTYNEQFF. The CDR3 region has the DNA TGCGCCAGCAGCCCGGTCGGGGACACCTACAATGAGCAGTTCTTC.

The V gene is TRBV7-9, the J gene TRBJ2-1, with D perhaps matching TRBD2 (6 bases). Trimming removed 5 bases at V and 9 bases at J, with 17 bases between. Germline CDR1 reads SEHNR; CDR2 reads FQNEAQ (reference sequence). This CDR3 spans 14 amino acids. The CDR3 spells CASSPLGGWGEQFF. The CDR3 bases are TGTGCCAGCAGCCCATTGGGGGGTTGGGGTGAGCAGTTCTTC.

This clone was found once. V and J are TRBV27 and TRBJ1-1; D is unclear. Trimming shortened V by 3 bases and J by 5 bases, and 13 bases separated the two germline ends. The CDR3 has 14 residues. Germline V gene sequence: CDR1 MNHEY, CDR2 SMNVEV (reference sequence). This CDR3 is CASSFDGWETEAFF. The CDR3 nucleotides are TGTGCCAGCAGTTTTGACGGGTGGGAGACTGAAGCTTTCTTT.

This sequence joins TRBV5-5 and TRBJ2-3, with D maybe TRBD2 (6 bases). Trimming removed 0 bases at V and 2 bases at J, with 10 bases between. The germline gives CDR1 SGHKS, CDR2 YYEKEE (reference sequence). The CDR3 has 15 amino acids. The CDR3 DNA reads TGTGCCAGCAGCTTGGCGGACTACGACACAGATACGCAGTATTTT. As protein: CASSLADYDTDTQYF.

The chain links TRBV29-1 to TRBJ1-2, with 7 nucleotides matching TRBD1. Germline CDR1 SQVTM, CDR2 ANQGSEA. This CDR3 contains 13 residues. With V trimmed by 3 bases and J by 4 bases, 5 bases remained unmatched. The CDR3 is CSVDPGGLYGYTF. CDR3 coding DNA: TGCAGCGTTGACCCAGGGGGGCTCTATGGCTACACCTTC.

The V and J genes are TRBV30 and TRBJ1-3, with D hard to call. V was clipped by 5 bases and J by 0 bases, with 8 bases between them. CDR1 GTSNPN and CDR2 SVGIG come from the germline V gene (reference sequence). The CDR3 is made up of 13 amino acids. Written as DNA, the CDR3 is TGTGCCTGGGCATTTTCCTCTGGAAACACCATATATTTT. Translating gives CAWAFSSGNTIYF. The whole variable domain, filled in from reference TRBV30 and TRBJ1-3, reads SQTIHQWPATLVQPVGSPLSLECTVEGTSNPNLYWYRQAAGRGLQLLFYSVGIGQISSEVPQNLSASRPQDRQFILSSKKLLLSDSGFYLCAWAFSSGNTIYFGEGSWLTVV.

The CDR3 region is CASSPRVDEKLFF. In DNA form, the CDR3 reads TGTGCCAGTAGTCCTCGGGTGGATGAAAAACTGTTTTTT. The V and J genes are TRBV19 and TRBJ1-4; D not certain. V shed 5 bases and J shed 6 bases, with 10 bases lying between them. In germline, CDR1 is LNHDA, CDR2 SQIVND (reference sequence). The CDR3 contains 13 residues.

The genes are TRBV4-1 and TRBJ1-2, with 10 bases lining up with TRBD1. Looked up from germline, CDR1 is MGHRA and CDR2 is YSYEKL. CDR3 size: 15 residues. J lost 3 bases, V lost 4 bases, and 5 bases had no gene match. This chain's CDR3 is CASSPGQGVYYGYTF. The CDR3, as DNA: TGCGCCAGCAGCCCCGGACAGGGGGTGTACTATGGCTACACCTTC.